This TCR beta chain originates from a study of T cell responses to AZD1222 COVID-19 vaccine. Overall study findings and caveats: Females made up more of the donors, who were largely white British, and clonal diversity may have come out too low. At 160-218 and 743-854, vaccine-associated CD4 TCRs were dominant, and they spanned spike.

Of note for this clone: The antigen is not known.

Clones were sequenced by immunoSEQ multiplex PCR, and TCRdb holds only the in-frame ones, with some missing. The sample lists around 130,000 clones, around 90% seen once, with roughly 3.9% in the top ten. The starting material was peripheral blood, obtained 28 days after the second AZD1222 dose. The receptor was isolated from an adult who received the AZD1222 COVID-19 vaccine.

CDR3 protein: CASSLGKSEPQHF. CDR3 DNA sequence: TGTGCCAGCAGCTTGGGGAAGTCAGAGCCCCAGCATTTT. The chain joins TRBV11-2 to TRBJ1-5; D is undetermined. CDR1 is SGHAT and CDR2 is FQNNGV in the germline V gene. This CDR3 has 13 residues. Trimming removed 3 bases at V and 8 bases at J, with 11 bases between.